This TCR beta chain was found in a study of spatial heterogeneity in lung cancer. Whole-study context: After resection, follow-up PBMC samples were sequenced when available, at a median of around 2 years later. General observations from the study: Follow-up blood showed ubiquitous expanded tumor TCRs less than blood at resection did.

V was cut by 8 bases and J by 5 bases, with 18 bases left in between. The germline gives CDR1 LNHDA, CDR2 SQIVND (reference sequence). This CDR3 contains 15 residues. From the 5' RACE reads, TCRdb called clonotypes with MiXCR, one entry per CDR3 protein. The repertoire holds about 94,000 distinct CDR3 sequences, just under 20% seen once, with around a fifth in the top ten. As regards this clonotype: The antigen is not known.

Time point here: blood at routine non-recurrence follow-up after resection. Whole RNA, isolated from tumor, nontumor lung or frozen PBMC, was sequenced without prior sorting. This TCR was sampled from a male donor with early-stage non-small cell lung cancer. V gene TRBV19 combines with J gene TRBJ1-4; D may be TRBD1 (5 bases). Sample: PBMCs, taken at follow-up. The CDR3 loop is CASQTAGTGNEKLFF. CDR3 coding DNA: TGTGCCAGTCAAACGGCCGGGACGGGAAATGAAAAACTGTTTTTT. Variable domain in full (rest from reference TRBV19 and TRBJ1-4): DGGITQSPKYLFRKEGQNVTLSCEQNLNHDAMYWYRQDPGQGLRLIYYSQIVNDFQKGDIAEGYSVSREKKESFPLTVTSAQKNPTAFYLCASQTAGTGNEKLFFGSGTQLSVL.